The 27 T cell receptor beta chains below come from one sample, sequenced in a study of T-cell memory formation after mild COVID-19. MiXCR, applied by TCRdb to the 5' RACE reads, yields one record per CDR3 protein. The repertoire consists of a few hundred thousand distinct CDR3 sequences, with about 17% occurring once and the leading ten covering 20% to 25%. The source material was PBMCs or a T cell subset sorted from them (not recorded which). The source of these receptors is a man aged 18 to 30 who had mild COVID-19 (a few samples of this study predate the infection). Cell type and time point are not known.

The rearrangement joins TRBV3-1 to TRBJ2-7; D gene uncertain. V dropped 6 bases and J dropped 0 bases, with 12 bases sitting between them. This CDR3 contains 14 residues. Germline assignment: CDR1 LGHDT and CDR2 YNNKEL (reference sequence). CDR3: CASSPSSLSYEQYF. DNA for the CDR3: TGTGCCAGCAGTCCCAGCAGCCTCTCCTACGAGCAGTACTTC.

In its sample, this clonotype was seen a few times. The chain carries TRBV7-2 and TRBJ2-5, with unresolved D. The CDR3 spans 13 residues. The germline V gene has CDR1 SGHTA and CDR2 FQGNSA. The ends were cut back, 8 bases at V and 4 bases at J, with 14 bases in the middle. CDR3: CASGVPAGETQYF. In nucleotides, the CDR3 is TGTGCCAGCGGGGTGCCAGCCGGAGAGACCCAGTACTTC.

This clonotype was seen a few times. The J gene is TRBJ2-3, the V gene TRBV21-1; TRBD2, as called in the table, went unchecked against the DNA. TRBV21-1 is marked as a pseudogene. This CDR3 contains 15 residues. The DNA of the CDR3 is TGTGCCAGCAGCAAGGAGGTGTACGGCACAGATACGCAGTATTTT. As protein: CASSKEVYGTDTQYF.

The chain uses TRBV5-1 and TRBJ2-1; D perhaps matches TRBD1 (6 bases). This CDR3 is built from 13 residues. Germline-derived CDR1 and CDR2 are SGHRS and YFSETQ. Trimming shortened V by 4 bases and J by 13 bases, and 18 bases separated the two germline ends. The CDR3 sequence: CASSTGNREGQFF. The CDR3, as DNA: TGCGCCAGCAGCACGGGTAACAGGGAAGGTCAGTTCTTC.

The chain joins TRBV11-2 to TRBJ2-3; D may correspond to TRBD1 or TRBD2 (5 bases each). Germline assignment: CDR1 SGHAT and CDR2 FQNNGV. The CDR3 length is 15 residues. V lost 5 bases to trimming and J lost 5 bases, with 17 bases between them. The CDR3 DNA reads TGTGCCAGCAGCCTGACGGGACCCCGAAGAGATACGCAGTATTTT. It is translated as CASSLTGPRRDTQYF.

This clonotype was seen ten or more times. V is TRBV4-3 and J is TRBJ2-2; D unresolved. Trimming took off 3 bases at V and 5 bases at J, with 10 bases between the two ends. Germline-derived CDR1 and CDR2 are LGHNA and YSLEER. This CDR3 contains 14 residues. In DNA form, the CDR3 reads TGCGCCAGCAGCCATGCCGCCGGGACCGGGGAGCTGTTTTTT. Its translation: CASSHAAGTGELFF.

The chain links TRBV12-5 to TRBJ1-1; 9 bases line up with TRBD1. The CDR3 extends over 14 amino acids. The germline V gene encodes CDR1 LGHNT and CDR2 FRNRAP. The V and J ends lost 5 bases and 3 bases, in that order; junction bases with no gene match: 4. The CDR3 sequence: CASGVRDRDTEAFF. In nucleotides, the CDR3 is TGTGCTAGTGGTGTCCGGGACAGGGACACTGAAGCTTTCTTT.

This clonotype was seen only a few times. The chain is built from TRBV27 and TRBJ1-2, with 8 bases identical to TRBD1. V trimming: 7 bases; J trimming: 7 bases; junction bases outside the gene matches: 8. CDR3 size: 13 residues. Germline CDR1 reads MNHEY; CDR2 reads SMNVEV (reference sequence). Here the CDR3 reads CASTQGGRAGYTF. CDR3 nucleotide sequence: TGTGCCAGCACACAGGGGGGCCGCGCTGGCTACACCTTC.

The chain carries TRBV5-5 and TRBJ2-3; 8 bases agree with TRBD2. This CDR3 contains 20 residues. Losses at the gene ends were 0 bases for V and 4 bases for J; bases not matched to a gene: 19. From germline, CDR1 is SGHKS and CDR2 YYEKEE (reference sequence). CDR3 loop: CASSLVGPVPGGGRADTQYF. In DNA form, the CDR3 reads TGTGCCAGCAGCTTGGTCGGTCCAGTCCCCGGGGGGGGCCGGGCAGATACGCAGTATTTT.

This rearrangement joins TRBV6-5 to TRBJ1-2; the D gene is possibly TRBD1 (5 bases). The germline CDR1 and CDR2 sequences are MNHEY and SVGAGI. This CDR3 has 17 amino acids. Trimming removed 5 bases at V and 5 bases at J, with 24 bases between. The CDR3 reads CASSPPRRGTDFYGYTF. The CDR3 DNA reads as TGTGCCAGCAGTCCGCCCAGGCGCGGGACGGATTTTTATGGCTACACCTTC.

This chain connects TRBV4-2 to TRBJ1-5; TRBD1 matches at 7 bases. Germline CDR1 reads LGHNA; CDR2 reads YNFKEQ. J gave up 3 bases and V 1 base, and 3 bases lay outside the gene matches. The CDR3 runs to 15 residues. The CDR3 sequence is CASSQATGANQPQHF. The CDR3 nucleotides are TGTGCCAGCAGCCAAGCAACAGGGGCCAATCAGCCCCAGCATTTT.

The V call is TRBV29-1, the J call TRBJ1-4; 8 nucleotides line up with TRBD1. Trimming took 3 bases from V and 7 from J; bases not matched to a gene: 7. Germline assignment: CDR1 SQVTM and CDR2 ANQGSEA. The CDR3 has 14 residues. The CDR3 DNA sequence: TGCAGCGTTGAGCTCAGGGGGCTCGGTGAAAAACTGTTTTTT. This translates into CSVELRGLGEKLFF.

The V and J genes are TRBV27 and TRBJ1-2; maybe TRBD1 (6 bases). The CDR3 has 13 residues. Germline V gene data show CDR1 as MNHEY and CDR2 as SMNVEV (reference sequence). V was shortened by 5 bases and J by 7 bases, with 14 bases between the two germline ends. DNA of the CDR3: TGTGCCAGCAGTCCCCAGAGGGGGGCTGGCTACACCTTC. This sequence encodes CASSPQRGAGYTF.

This chain's CDR3 is CASSQPAGGQSDTQYF. CDR3 nucleotide sequence: TGTGCCAGCTCACAACCAGCGGGGGGGCAATCAGATACGCAGTATTTT. The chain has TRBV18 and TRBJ2-3; 10 bases fit TRBD2. CDR1 KGHSH and CDR2 LQKENI come from the germline V gene. The CDR3 runs to 16 residues. Germline trimming cut 4 bases from V and 4 bases from J; bases unmatched to any gene: 8.

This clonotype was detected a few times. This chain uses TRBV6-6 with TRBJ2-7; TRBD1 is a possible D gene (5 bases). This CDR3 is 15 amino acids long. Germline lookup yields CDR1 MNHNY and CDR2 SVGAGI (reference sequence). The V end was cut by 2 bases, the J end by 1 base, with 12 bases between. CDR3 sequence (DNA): TGTGCCAGCAGTTACGTTGGGGCTCGGTCCTACGAGCAGTACGTC. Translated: CASSYVGARSYEQYV.

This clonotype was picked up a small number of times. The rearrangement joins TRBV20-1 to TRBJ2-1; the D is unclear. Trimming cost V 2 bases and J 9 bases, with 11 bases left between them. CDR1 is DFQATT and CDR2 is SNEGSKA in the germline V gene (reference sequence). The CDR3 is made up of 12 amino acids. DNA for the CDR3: TGCAGTGCTAGAATGGATATTGGTGAGCAGTTCTTC. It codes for CSARMDIGEQFF.

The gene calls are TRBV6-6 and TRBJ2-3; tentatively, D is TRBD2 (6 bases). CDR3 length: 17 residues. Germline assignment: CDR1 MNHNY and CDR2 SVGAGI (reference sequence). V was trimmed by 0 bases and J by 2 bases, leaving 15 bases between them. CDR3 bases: TGTGCCAGCAGTTACTCTATGTGGCGCGGGATCACAGATACGCAGTATTTT. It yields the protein CASSYSMWRGITDTQYF.

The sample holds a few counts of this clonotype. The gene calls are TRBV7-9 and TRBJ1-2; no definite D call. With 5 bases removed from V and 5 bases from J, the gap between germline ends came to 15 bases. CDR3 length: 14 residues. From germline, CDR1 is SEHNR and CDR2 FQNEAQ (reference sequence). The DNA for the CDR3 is TGTGCCAGCAGCCGAGAGGATTTTAGATATGGCTACACCTTC. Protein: CASSREDFRYGYTF.

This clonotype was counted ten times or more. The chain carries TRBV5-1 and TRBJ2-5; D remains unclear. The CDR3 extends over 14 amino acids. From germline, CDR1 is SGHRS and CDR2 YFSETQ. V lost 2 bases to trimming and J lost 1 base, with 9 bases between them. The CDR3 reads CASSFFGPQETQYF. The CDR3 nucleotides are TGCGCCAGCAGCTTTTTTGGACCCCAAGAGACCCAGTACTTC.

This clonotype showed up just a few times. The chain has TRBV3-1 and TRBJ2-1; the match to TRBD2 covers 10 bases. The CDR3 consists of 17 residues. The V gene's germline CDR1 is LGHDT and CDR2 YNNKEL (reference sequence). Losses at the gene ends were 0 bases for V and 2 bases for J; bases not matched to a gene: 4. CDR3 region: CASSQEVLAGTYNEQFF. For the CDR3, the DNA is TGTGCCAGCAGCCAAGAGGTACTAGCGGGGACCTACAATGAGCAGTTCTTC.

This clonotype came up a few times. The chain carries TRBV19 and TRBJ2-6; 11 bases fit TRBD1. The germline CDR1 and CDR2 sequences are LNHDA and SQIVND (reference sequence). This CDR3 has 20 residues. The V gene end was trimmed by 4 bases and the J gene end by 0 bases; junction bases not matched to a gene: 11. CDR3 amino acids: CASSTRTPGQGVSGANVLTF. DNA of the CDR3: TGTGCCAGTAGTACCCGAACCCCGGGACAGGGGGTCTCTGGGGCCAACGTCCTGACTTTC.

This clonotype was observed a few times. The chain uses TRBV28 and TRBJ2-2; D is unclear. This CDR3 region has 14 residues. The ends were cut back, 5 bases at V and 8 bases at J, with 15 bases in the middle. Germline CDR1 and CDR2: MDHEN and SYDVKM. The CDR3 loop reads CASSPRAPGGELFF. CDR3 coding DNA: TGTGCCAGCAGTCCTCGGGCCCCCGGGGGGGAGCTGTTTTTT.

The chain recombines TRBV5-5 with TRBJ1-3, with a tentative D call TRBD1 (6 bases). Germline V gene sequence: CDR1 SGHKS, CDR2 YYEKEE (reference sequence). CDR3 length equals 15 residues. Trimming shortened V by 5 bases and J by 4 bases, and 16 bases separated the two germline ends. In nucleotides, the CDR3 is TGTGCCAGCAGAGTACAGGGTGGATCAGGAAACACCATATATTTT. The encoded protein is CASRVQGGSGNTIYF. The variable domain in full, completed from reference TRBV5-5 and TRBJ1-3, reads DAGVTQSPTHLIKTRGQQVTLRCSPISGHKSVSWYQQVLGQGPQFIFQYYEKEERGRGNFPDRFSARQFPNYSSELNVNALLLGDSALYLCASRVQGGSGNTIYFGEGSWLTVV.

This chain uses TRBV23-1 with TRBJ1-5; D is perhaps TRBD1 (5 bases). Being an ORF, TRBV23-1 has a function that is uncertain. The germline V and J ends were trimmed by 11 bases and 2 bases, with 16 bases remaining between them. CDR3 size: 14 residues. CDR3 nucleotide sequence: TGCGCCGAGTGGAGACGGGGGGGCAATCAGCCCCAGCATTTT. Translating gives CAEWRRGGNQPQHF.

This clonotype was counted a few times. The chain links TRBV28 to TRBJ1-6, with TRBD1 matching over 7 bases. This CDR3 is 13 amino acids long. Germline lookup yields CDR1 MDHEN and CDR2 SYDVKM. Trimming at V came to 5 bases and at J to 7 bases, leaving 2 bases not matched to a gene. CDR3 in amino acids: CASSRDSNSPLHF. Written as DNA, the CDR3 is TGTGCCAGCAGTAGGGACAGCAATTCACCCCTCCACTTT.

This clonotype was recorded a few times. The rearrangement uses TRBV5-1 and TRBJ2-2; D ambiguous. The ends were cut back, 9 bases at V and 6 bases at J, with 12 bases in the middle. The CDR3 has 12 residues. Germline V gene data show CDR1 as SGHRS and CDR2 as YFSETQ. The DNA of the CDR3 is TGCGCCACCACAGAAGGGTCCGGGGAGCTGTTTTTT. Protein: CATTEGSGELFF.

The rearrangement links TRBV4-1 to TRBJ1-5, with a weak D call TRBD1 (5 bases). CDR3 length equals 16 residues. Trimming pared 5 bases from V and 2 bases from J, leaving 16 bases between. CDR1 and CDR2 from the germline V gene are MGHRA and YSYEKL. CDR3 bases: TGCGCCAGCAGCTATCGGGACGGCGGAGGCAATCAGCCCCAGCATTTT. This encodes CASSYRDGGGNQPQHF.